The clone carrying this T cell receptor (beta chain) was recorded a few times. Its target is unknown. This sample stems from a study of T cell repertoires in cytomegalovirus infection. As for the study in general: Used in the study were CMV epitopes, some recently identified and HLA-C-restricted, others well-studied and HLA-B-restricted. From public TCR beta signatures came an indication of both CMV infection and matching HLA type.

This CDR3 is built from 12 residues. From germline, CDR1 is SGHDT and CDR2 YYEEEE. V dropped 5 bases and J dropped 4 bases, with 9 bases sitting between them. TCRdb re-called the reads with MiXCR, one entry per CDR3 protein. The sample yields about 700,000 distinct CDR3 sequences, about 33% seen once. The sample consisted of cultured PBMCs, taken from culture after CMV antigen stimulation. The chain combines TRBV5-6 with TRBJ1-2, with a tentative D call TRBD1 (5 bases). This receptor was identified in a human donor in good health (CMV status not recorded). Some clones in this sample may be carry-over from other donors' samples. As DNA, the CDR3 is TGTGCCAGCAGTACAGGTCCCTATGGCTACACCTTC. Protein sequence: CASSTGPYGYTF.